Listed below are T cell receptor beta chains from one sample, sequenced in a study of shared clonotypes between healthy human individuals. The repertoire was sequenced with immunoSEQ multiplex PCR; TCRdb's copy has only in-frame clones and lacks some. The sample contains 2 million to 2.5 million clones, approximately 95% of which appear only once. Source material: naive CD4+ T cells from PBMCs. The receptors shown here come from a man younger than 30 in good health. Some clones in this sample may be carry-over from other donors' samples. Each CDR3 is given with its conserved first and last residue. D genes are given only for firm matches. Where a row states a size, it is once, few, many or the class of an expanded clone; other rows omit it.

NA,NA,TRBJ2-3,TRBV7-3,TGTGCCAGCAGCTTATCCCCGACAGATACGCAGTATTTT,CASSLSPTDTQYF
NA,NA,TRBJ2-2,TRBV7-3,TGTGCCAGCAGACACGCGCGGAGGGCCGTCGGGGAGCTGTTTTTT,CASRHARRAVGELFF
TRBD2,NA,TRBJ2-1,TRBV7-9,TGTGCCAGCAGCCCAAGGACTAGCGGCGACAATGAGCAGTTCTTC,CASSPRTSGDNEQFF
NA,NA,TRBJ1-2,TRBV6-1,TGTGCCAGCAGTGAGAGCTCCAGGTTAGGCTACACCTTC,CASSESSRLGYTF
TRBD2,NA,TRBJ2-7,TRBV19,TGTGCCCCAAATTTGTCTAGCGGGAGCTACGAGCAGTACTTC,CAPNLSSGSYEQYF
NA,NA,TRBJ2-6,TRBV6-5,TGTGCCAGCAGTTACGGTATCTCTGGGGCCAACGTCCTGACTTTC,CASSYGISGANVLTF
NA,NA,TRBJ2-7,TRBV28,TGTGCCAGCAGAACTTACTTCGGGGCTCAATACGAGCAGTACTTC,CASRTYFGAQYEQYF
TRBD1,NA,TRBJ1-2,TRBV4-2,TGTGCCAGCAGCCAAGTATCCGGGACAGGGGATGGCTACACCTTC,CASSQVSGTGDGYTF
NA,NA,TRBJ1-1,TRBV6-1,TGTGCCACCCGCAGACAGTGGAACACTGAAGCTTTCTTT,CATRRQWNTEAFF
TRBD2,once,TRBJ2-1,TRBV5-1,TGCGCCAGCAGCTGGGGTGGCGGGAGTTCCTACAATGAGCAGTTCTTC,CASSWGGGSSYNEQFF